This TCR beta chain stems from a study of blood T cell repertoires in COVID-19. In the study overall: Samples of COVID-19 (acute and convalescent) were obtained from the United States, Italy and Spain. Nucleic acid was either cDNA or gDNA, and it came from T cells, B-cell-depleted T cells, or PBMCs.

Per the original methods: Amplification with reference gene primers provided the estimates of nucleated cell counts. Profiled with immunoSEQ multiplex PCR; TCRdb holds only in-frame clones, not every one. Clone size and V and J calls were adopted from that table, with D and trimming inferred from the DNA. This sample has around 120,000 clones, with over 70% found just once. V lost 5 bases and J lost 4; bases outside the gene matches: 7. The CDR3 consists of 14 residues. Germline V gene lookup returns CDR1 SGHRS and CDR2 YFSETQ. V usage is TRBV5-1 and J usage is TRBJ1-2, with 8 bases matching TRBD1. The sequenced material came from peripheral blood. The receptor comes from a woman aged 70-85 years with acute or convalescent COVID-19. The CDR3 here is CASRPGRGPYGYTF. Here the CDR3 DNA reads TGCGCCAGCAGACCAGGCAGGGGGCCCTATGGCTACACCTTC.